The 26 T cell receptor beta chains given below trace back to one sample, sequenced in a study of CD8 T cells in ankylosing spondylitis. Study results and caveats: Blood of patients with ankylosing spondylitis appeared to be characterized by a TCR beta motif of eight highly homologous variants.

TCRdb reprocessed the 5' RACE reads with MiXCR, giving one entry per CDR3 protein. The sample holds over 600,000 distinct CDR3 sequences, 19% seen once. No antigen is known for these receptors. What was sequenced was blood, either unsorted or a sorted T cell fraction (not recorded which). The receptors were sampled from a male donor with ankylosing spondylitis.

The V and J genes are TRBV20-1 and TRBJ2-1; 11 bases are shared with TRBD2. This CDR3 has 14 residues. Germline V gene sequence: CDR1 DFQATT, CDR2 SNEGSKA (reference sequence). Losses at the gene ends were 3 bases for V and 9 bases for J; bases not matched to a gene: 7. The CDR3 DNA reads as TGCAGTGCTAGTCGTAGCGGGAGGGCCGGTGAGCAGTTCTTC. Protein: CSASRSGRAGEQFF.

The chain links TRBV4-1 to TRBJ2-7; D remains unclear. The CDR3 consists of 13 residues. V dropped 5 bases and J dropped 6 bases, with 14 bases sitting between them. Germline CDR1 is MGHRA and CDR2 is YSYEKL. The CDR3 sequence is CASSVSGQLEQYF. Written as DNA, the CDR3 is TGCGCCAGCAGCGTCTCAGGCCAGCTCGAGCAGTACTTC.

This clonotype turned up a few times. The chain links TRBV20-1 to TRBJ2-3, with D possibly being TRBD2 (6 bases). The ends were cut back, 6 bases at V and 0 bases at J, with 16 bases in the middle. The CDR3 covers 15 residues. Germline loops: CDR1 DFQATT, CDR2 SNEGSKA (reference sequence). The CDR3 DNA reads as TGCAGTGCCCATCCCAGCGGGTTAAGCACAGATACGCAGTATTTT. It codes for CSAHPSGLSTDTQYF.

The rearrangement uses TRBV6-5 and TRBJ1-1, with TRBD1 matching 10 bases. V trimming: 0 bases; J trimming: 5 bases; junction bases outside the gene matches: 6. Looked up from germline, CDR1 is MNHEY and CDR2 is SVGAGI. This CDR3 region has 16 residues. CDR3 region: CASSYSAGQGHTEAFF. In DNA, the CDR3 is TGTGCCAGCAGTTACTCCGCGGGACAGGGGCATACTGAAGCTTTCTTT.

The chain couples TRBV5-1 to TRBJ2-7; TRBD1 matches at 10 bases. Germline lookup yields CDR1 SGHRS and CDR2 YFSETQ. This CDR3 region has 17 residues. The V segment lost 4 bases and the J segment 5 bases; nucleotides outside the gene matches: 15. This chain's CDR3 is CASSPFPGTGAVNEQYF. Here the CDR3 DNA reads TGCGCCAGCAGCCCGTTTCCCGGGACAGGGGCCGTCAACGAGCAGTACTTC.

The rearrangement joins TRBV11-2 to TRBJ1-1; the D is unclear. Germline V gives CDR1 SGHAT, CDR2 FQNNGV. The CDR3 has 13 amino acids. V was cut by 5 bases and J by 2 bases, with 9 bases left in between. The CDR3 is CASSRIPNTEAFF. CDR3 bases: TGTGCCAGCAGCCGAATCCCCAACACTGAAGCTTTCTTT.

The gene calls are TRBV18 and TRBJ1-1; 7 bases line up with TRBD1. The CDR3 is made up of 14 amino acids. The junction had 8 bases not matched to a gene; V was cut back by 4 bases and J by 6 bases. Looked up from germline, CDR1 is KGHSH and CDR2 is LQKENI. CDR3 DNA sequence: TGTGCCAGCTCACGACAGGGTGATAGGGCTGAAGCTTTCTTT. It encodes CASSRQGDRAEAFF.

This clonotype was observed at least ten times. The rearrangement uses TRBV6-6 and TRBJ2-7; D ambiguous. This CDR3 has 12 amino acids. V dropped 4 bases and J dropped 1 base, with 5 bases sitting between them. Germline CDR1 MNHNY, CDR2 SVGAGI (reference sequence). This CDR3 is CASSSISYEQYF. CDR3 nucleotide sequence: TGTGCCAGCAGTTCGATTTCCTACGAGCAGTACTTC.

V is TRBV5-4 and J is TRBJ2-5; D is uncertain. The CDR3 loop spans 14 amino acids. Germline loops: CDR1 SGHNT, CDR2 YYREEE (reference sequence). Trimming removed 1 base at V and 1 base at J, with 8 bases between. The CDR3 reads CASSLHGVQETQYF. CDR3 sequence (DNA): TGTGCCAGCAGCTTGCATGGTGTCCAAGAGACCCAGTACTTC.

This sequence joins TRBV6-2 or TRBV6-3 and TRBJ2-1; D is uncertain. The length of the CDR3 is 15 residues. Trimming took off 2 bases at V and 1 base at J, with 9 bases between the two ends. Germline assignment: CDR1 MNHEY and CDR2 SVGEGT. The CDR3 loop is CASSYVGISYNEQFF. In nucleotides, the CDR3 is TGTGCCAGCAGTTACGTGGGGATTTCCTACAATGAGCAGTTCTTC.

This clonotype was detected ten times or more. The chain carries TRBV12-3 or TRBV12-4 and TRBJ2-3; TRBD2 aligns across 10 bases. The CDR3 has 16 residues. Trimming at V came to 2 bases and at J to 2 bases, leaving 4 bases not matched to a gene. The CDR3 region has the DNA TGTGCCAGCAGTTTAAGACTAGCGGGTGTCACAGATACGCAGTATTTT. It codes for CASSLRLAGVTDTQYF.

The genes are TRBV5-1 and TRBJ1-1, with 10 nucleotides matching TRBD1. Per the germline V gene, CDR1 is SGHRS and CDR2 is YFSETQ. There are 14 residues in the CDR3. With V trimmed by 4 bases and J by 4 bases, 4 bases remained unmatched. The CDR3 spells CASSGTGAGTEAFF. The CDR3 coding sequence is TGCGCCAGCAGCGGGACAGGGGCCGGCACTGAAGCTTTCTTT.

The V call is TRBV3-1, the J call TRBJ2-5; D is ambiguous. V gave up 4 bases and J gave up 7 bases, with 10 bases separating them. The CDR3 has 12 residues. Per the germline V gene, CDR1 is LGHDT and CDR2 is YNNKEL (reference sequence). DNA for the CDR3: TGTGCCAGCAGCCCCTTTCCTGGGACCCAGTACTTC. This encodes CASSPFPGTQYF.

This clonotype was counted a few times. The V call is TRBV20-1, the J call TRBJ2-1; D gene ambiguous. With 3 bases removed from V and 0 bases from J, the gap between germline ends came to 9 bases. CDR3 size: 14 residues. The germline CDR1 and CDR2 sequences are DFQATT and SNEGSKA (reference sequence). CDR3 in DNA: TGCAGTGCTAGTGGACCGAGCTCCTACAATGAGCAGTTCTTC. Translated, it gives CSASGPSSYNEQFF.

The chain has TRBV29-1 and TRBJ2-1, with 7 bases fitting TRBD2. Germline V CDR1 and CDR2: SQVTM, ANQGSEA. The CDR3 extends over 16 amino acids. The junction had 13 bases not matched to a gene; V was cut back by 3 bases and J by 5 bases. The CDR3 loop is CSVEGLAESKNNEQFF. CDR3 nucleotide sequence: TGCAGCGTTGAGGGGCTAGCGGAGTCAAAGAACAATGAGCAGTTCTTC.

This chain connects TRBV5-5 to TRBJ2-5, with 7 bases identical to TRBD1. There are 15 residues in the CDR3. CDR1 is SGHKS, CDR2 YYEKEE, per germline (reference sequence). V lost 4 bases to trimming and J lost 0 bases; unmatched junction nucleotides: 6. CDR3 nucleotides: TGTGCCAGCAGCCCATGGGGACAGAACCAAGAGACCCAGTACTTC. Its translation: CASSPWGQNQETQYF.

The CDR3 is CASSRQGSRGYTF. In DNA, the CDR3 is TGTGCCAGCAGTCGACAGGGTTCGCGTGGCTACACCTTC. The rearrangement joins TRBV12-3 or TRBV12-4 to TRBJ1-2; 7 positions agree with TRBD1. V was clipped by 5 bases and J by 7 bases; unmatched bases: 7. This CDR3 comprises 13 residues.

The DNA for the CDR3 is TGCGCCAGCAGCAGCCGGGGACTAGCGGAATCCCGGATCATGTCGACAGATACGCAGTATTTT. Translated, it gives CASSSRGLAESRIMSTDTQYF. The J gene is TRBJ2-3, the V gene TRBV5-1; 11 nucleotides line up with TRBD2. CDR3 length: 21 amino acids. V lost 4 bases to trimming and J lost 3 bases; unmatched junction nucleotides: 22. CDR1 and CDR2 (germline): SGHRS, YFSETQ. Full variable domain (remainder filled in from reference TRBV5-1 and TRBJ2-3): KAGVTQTPRYLIKTRGQQVTLSCSPISGHRSVSWYQQTPGQGLQFLFEYFSETQRNKGNFPGRFSGRQFSNSRSEMNVSTLELGDSALYLCASSSRGLAESRIMSTDTQYFGPGTRLTVL.

The V gene is TRBV20-1, the J gene TRBJ2-7; perhaps TRBD2 as D (5 bases). Looked up from germline, CDR1 is DFQATT and CDR2 is SNEGSKA (reference sequence). The CDR3 runs 14 residues. V lost 1 base, J lost 3 bases, and 13 bases lay in between. The CDR3 DNA reads TGCAGTGCTAGAGGTGGGGAGCACCTCTACGAGCAGTACTTC. Encoded protein: CSARGGEHLYEQYF.

This clonotype has just a few counts. The chain couples TRBV7-9 to TRBJ2-1; 8 bases match TRBD2. V was clipped by 3 bases and J by 2 bases; unmatched bases: 3. The germline V gene has CDR1 SEHNR and CDR2 FQNEAQ (reference sequence). CDR3 length: 15 residues. The CDR3 sequence is CASSLVRGAYNEQFF. In DNA, the CDR3 is TGTGCCAGCAGCTTGGTGCGGGGGGCCTACAATGAGCAGTTCTTC.

The chain joins TRBV2 to TRBJ2-5, with no clear D. CDR1 and CDR2 (germline): SNHLY, FYNNEI. There are 13 residues in the CDR3. Trimming took off 0 bases at V and 6 bases at J, with 8 bases between the two ends. DNA of the CDR3: TGTGCCAGCAGTGAAGCAGGGTTAAAGACCCAGTACTTC. The encoded protein is CASSEAGLKTQYF.

This clonotype has at least ten counts. V gene TRBV28 combines with J gene TRBJ2-7, with 9 bases fitting TRBD2. The CDR3 has 15 residues. V lost 5 bases and J lost 2; bases outside the gene matches: 7. Looked up from germline, CDR1 is MDHEN and CDR2 is SYDVKM. The CDR3 nucleotides are TGTGCCAGCAGTCCCGAAGCGGGAGGAACCTACGAGCAGTACTTC. This gives the protein CASSPEAGGTYEQYF.

This clonotype was counted a few times. The rearrangement joins TRBV9 to TRBJ1-2, with 8 bases fitting TRBD1. CDR3 size: 17 residues. V dropped 4 bases and J dropped 2; count of bases not matched to a gene: 13. Germline-derived CDR1 and CDR2 are SGDLS and YYNGEE. CDR3 in amino acids: CASSPGTGASHNYGYTF. The CDR3 DNA follows: TGTGCCAGCAGCCCAGGGACAGGAGCTTCGCACAACTATGGCTACACCTTC.

This chain links TRBV4-1 with TRBJ1-1, with a possible D match to TRBD1 (6 bases). This CDR3 region has 16 residues. Germline assignment: CDR1 MGHRA and CDR2 YSYEKL. Trimming took off 4 bases at V and 3 bases at J, with 18 bases between the two ends. Here the CDR3 reads CASSPDPTGRDTEAFF. Written as DNA, the CDR3 is TGCGCCAGCAGCCCCGACCCGACAGGACGGGACACTGAAGCTTTCTTT.

The chain recombines TRBV4-3 with TRBJ1-5, with TRBD1 as a possible D gene (5 bases). The germline V and J ends were trimmed by 0 bases and 1 base, with 13 bases remaining between them. The germline CDR1 and CDR2 sequences are LGHNA and YSLEER. The CDR3 length is 17 residues. The CDR3 loop is CASSQDLGTASNQPQHF. CDR3 bases: TGCGCCAGCAGCCAAGATCTCGGGACTGCAAGCAATCAGCCCCAGCATTTT.

This clonotype was detected a few times. The chain couples TRBV20-1 to TRBJ1-6, with unresolved D. CDR1 is DFQATT and CDR2 is SNEGSKA in the germline V gene (reference sequence). CDR3 length: 15 amino acids. Trimming shortened V by 5 bases and J by 7 bases, and 18 bases separated the two germline ends. This CDR3 is CSASSGSAGNSPLHF. DNA for the CDR3: TGCAGTGCTTCCTCCGGGAGCGCGGGGAATTCACCCCTCCACTTT.